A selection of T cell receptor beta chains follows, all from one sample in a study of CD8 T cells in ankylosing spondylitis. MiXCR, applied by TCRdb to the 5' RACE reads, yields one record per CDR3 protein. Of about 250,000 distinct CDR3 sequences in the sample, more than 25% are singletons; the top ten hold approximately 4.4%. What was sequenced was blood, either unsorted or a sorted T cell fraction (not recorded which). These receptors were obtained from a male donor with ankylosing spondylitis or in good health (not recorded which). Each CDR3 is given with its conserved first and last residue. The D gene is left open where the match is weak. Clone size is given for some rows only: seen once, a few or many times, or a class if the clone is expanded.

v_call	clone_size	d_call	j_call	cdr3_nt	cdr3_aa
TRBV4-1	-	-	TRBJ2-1	TGCGCCAGCAGCCAACCAGGAACGGTCTACAATGAGCAGTTCTTC	CASSQPGTVYNEQFF
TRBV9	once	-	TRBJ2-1	TGTGCCAGCAGCCCTCGGACAGTCCCCTACAATGAGCAGTTCTTC	CASSPRTVPYNEQFF
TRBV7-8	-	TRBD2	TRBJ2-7	TGTGCCAGCAGCTTAGAGGACTTGGGGGGGTGGCAGTACTTC	CASSLEDLGGWQYF
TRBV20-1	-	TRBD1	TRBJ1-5	TGCAGTGCTAGACCGTGGGGACAGAAAACCAATCAGCCCCAGCATTTT	CSARPWGQKTNQPQHF
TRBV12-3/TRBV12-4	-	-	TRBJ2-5	TGTGCCAGCAGTTTAGTTGTGTCTGCGCAAGAGACCCAGTACTTC	CASSLVVSAQETQYF
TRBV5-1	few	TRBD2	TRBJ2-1	TGCGCCAGCAGCTGGGGGGGGGTTATCAATGAGCAGTTCTTC	CASSWGGVINEQFF
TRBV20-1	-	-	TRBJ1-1	TGCAGTGCTAGAGATTTCAGGTTCGGGGGGGACACTGAAGCTTTCTTT	CSARDFRFGGDTEAFF
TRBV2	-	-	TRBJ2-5	TGTGCCAGCAGCGCAAGACAGTTCCAAGAGACCCAGTACTTC	CASSARQFQETQYF
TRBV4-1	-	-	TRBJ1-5	TGCGCCAGCAGCCAAGAAGCCAGGGGTAGCAATCAGCCCCAGCATTTT	CASSQEARGSNQPQHF
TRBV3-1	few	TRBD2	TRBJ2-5	TGTGCCAGCAGCCGGACTAGATTGGAGACCCAGTACTTC	CASSRTRLETQYF
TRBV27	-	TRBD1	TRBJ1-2	TGTGCCAGCACCACGAACAGGGGCGTCTTCTATGGCTACACCTTC	CASTTNRGVFYGYTF
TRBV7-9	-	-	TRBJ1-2	TGTGCCAGCAGCTCGGACAGTTACTATGGCTACACCTTC	CASSSDSYYGYTF
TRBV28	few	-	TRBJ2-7	TGTGCCAGCAGTTCGGGCGAGCTGGGGGCCTACGAGCAGTACTTC	CASSSGELGAYEQYF
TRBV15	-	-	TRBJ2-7	TGTGCCACCAGCAGAGAAGACCAACAGACGGCCTACGAGCAGTACTTC	CATSREDQQTAYEQYF
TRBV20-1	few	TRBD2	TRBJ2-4	TGCAGTGCTAGGGAACTAGCGGGGGAAATAGCCAAAAACATTCAGTACTTC	CSARELAGEIAKNIQYF
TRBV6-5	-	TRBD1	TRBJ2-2	TGTGCCAGCAGTTACTCGAACAGGGGGCACACCGGGGAGCTGTTTTTT	CASSYSNRGHTGELFF
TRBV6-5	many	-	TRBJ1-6	TGTGCCAGCAGTTACTCATGGGGGGGAGATTCACCCCTCCACTTT	CASSYSWGGDSPLHF
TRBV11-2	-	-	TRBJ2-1	TGTGCCAGCAGCTCGACTAGTTTCAATGAGCAGTTCTTC	CASSSTSFNEQFF
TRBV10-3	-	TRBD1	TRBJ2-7	TGTGCCATCAGGACTGGGACAGGGAGAGGGTACGAGCAGTACTTC	CAIRTGTGRGYEQYF
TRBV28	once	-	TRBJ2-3	TGTGCCAGCAGTTTACAAGTCGGCAGCCTCACAGATACGCAGTATTTT	CASSLQVGSLTDTQYF
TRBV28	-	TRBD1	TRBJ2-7	TGTGCCAGCAGTTTATCCCGGACAGGCGGTGGTGCCTACGAGCAGTACTTC	CASSLSRTGGGAYEQYF
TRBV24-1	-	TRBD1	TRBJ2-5	TGTGCCACCAGTGATTCCGGGACAGGGGTTCCAGAGACCCAGTACTTC	CATSDSGTGVPETQYF
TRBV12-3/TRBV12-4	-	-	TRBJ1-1	TGTGCCAGCAGTTTAGGCCCGGGCGGGTACACTGAAGCTTTCTTT	CASSLGPGGYTEAFF
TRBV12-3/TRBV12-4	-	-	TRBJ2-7	TGTGCCAGCAGTTTTGGGGGTGGGGGCTCCTACGAGCAGTACTTC	CASSFGGGGSYEQYF
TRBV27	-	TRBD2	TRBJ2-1	TGTGCCAGCAGTTTACGGGCTAGCGGGGGTCCTTACAATGAGCAGTTCTTC	CASSLRASGGPYNEQFF
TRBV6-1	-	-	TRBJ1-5	TGTGCCAGCAGTGAAGCTTATGCGGGGCGGCCCCAGCATTTT	CASSEAYAGRPQHF
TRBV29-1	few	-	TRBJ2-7	TGCAGCGTTGGGAGGGACAGTACCCACGAGCAGTACTTC	CSVGRDSTHEQYF
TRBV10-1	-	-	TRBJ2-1	TGCGCCAGCAGCGTAGCCGGGACGGCCCTACAGTACAATGAGCAGTTCTTC	CASSVAGTALQYNEQFF
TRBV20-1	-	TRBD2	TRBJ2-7	TGCAGTGCTAGACCCCCTAGCGGGGCTTTGCAACAGTACTTC	CSARPPSGALQQYF
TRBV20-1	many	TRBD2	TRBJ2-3	TGCAGTGCGTCGCGGACTAGCGGGGACTATACGCAGTATTTT	CSASRTSGDYTQYF
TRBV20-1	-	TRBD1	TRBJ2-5	TGCAGTGCTCCGGGACAGGGATCCGGATGGACCCAGTACTTC	CSAPGQGSGWTQYF
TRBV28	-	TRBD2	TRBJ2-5	TGTGCCAGCAGTTCCCCCTGGGCGACTAGCGGAGAGCAAGAGACCCAGTACTTC	CASSSPWATSGEQETQYF
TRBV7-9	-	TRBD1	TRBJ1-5	TGTGCCAGCAGCTTCTTGGGGACAGCTCAGCCCCAGCATTTT	CASSFLGTAQPQHF
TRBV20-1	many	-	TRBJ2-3	TGCAGCGCCATCGGGGTTAGCACAGATACGCAGTATTTT	CSAIGVSTDTQYF
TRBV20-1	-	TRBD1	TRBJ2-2	TGCAGTGCTCCTAAGGCCACAGGGGCGGACACCGGGGAGCTGTTTTTT	CSAPKATGADTGELFF
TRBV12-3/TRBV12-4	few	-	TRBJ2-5	TGTGCCAGCAGTTTTAGTGGACATACCCGACGAGAGACCCAGTACTTC	CASSFSGHTRRETQYF
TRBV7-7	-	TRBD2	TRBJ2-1	TGTGCTAGCAGCCCTGGACCAGGACTAGCGGGGGCCAGCTCCTACAATGAGCAGTTCTTC	CASSPGPGLAGASSYNEQFF
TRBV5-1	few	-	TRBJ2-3	TGCGCCAGCTCCAGAGACGGGGGCTCTAGCACAGATACGCAGTATTTT	CASSRDGGSSTDTQYF
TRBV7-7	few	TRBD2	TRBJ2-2	TGTGCCAGCAGCAAGGGACTAGCGGGTGCCGCGAACACCGGGGAGCTGTTTTTT	CASSKGLAGAANTGELFF
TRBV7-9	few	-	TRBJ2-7	TGTGCCAGCAGCATCGGGTCCTACGAGCAGTACTTC	CASSIGSYEQYF
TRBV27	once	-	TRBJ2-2	TGTGCCAGCACCAAATCACAGGGTAGGACCGGGGAGCTGTTTTTT	CASTKSQGRTGELFF
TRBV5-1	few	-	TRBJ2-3	TGCGCCAGCAGCGGGGGCCGGACAGATACGCAGTATTTT	CASSGGRTDTQYF
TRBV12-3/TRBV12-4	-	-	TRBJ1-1	TGTGCCAGCAGTCACCCCAGTGGAGGGGGGAACACTGAAGCTTTCTTT	CASSHPSGGGNTEAFF
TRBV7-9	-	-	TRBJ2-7	TGTGCCAGCAGCCCAGCTGGGGTTCGGGGTTACGAGCAGTACTTC	CASSPAGVRGYEQYF
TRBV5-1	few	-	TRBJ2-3	TGCGCCAGCAGCTTTTTACCCAGCACAGATACGCAGTATTTT	CASSFLPSTDTQYF
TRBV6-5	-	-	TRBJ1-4	TGTGCCAGCGGCAGGGAGGAAAAACTGTTTTTT	CASGREEKLFF
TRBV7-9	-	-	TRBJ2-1	TGTGCCAGCAGCGAACAGACCGGCTACAATGAGCAGTTCTTC	CASSEQTGYNEQFF
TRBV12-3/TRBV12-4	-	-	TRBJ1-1	TGTGCCAGCAGTCCCCTCAAGAACACTGAAGCTTTCTTT	CASSPLKNTEAFF
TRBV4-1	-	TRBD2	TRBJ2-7	TGCGCCAGCAGCCAAGAGGTTCGGGAGGCCTACGAGCAGTACTTC	CASSQEVREAYEQYF
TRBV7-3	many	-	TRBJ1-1	TGTGCCAGCAGGTACTCTATGAACACTGAAGCTTTCTTT	CASRYSMNTEAFF
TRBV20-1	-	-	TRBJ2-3	TGCAGTGCTAGAGATCGAGTGGGGGGAAAAGATACGCAGTATTTT	CSARDRVGGKDTQYF
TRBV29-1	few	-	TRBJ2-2	TGCAGCGTTGGGTTAGGGGAAACCGGGGAGCTGTTTTTT	CSVGLGETGELFF
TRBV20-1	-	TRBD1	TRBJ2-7	TGCAGTGCAACCCGTGGGACAGGAGTCCACGAGCAGTACTTC	CSATRGTGVHEQYF
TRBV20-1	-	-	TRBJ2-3	TGCAGTGCTCCAAGGGCCACAGATACGCAGTATTTT	CSAPRATDTQYF
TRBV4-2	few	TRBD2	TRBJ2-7	TGTGCCAGCAGCCCCGGGACTAGTTCCTACGAGCAGTACTTC	CASSPGTSSYEQYF
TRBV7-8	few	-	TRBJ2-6	TGTGCCAGCAGCTTAACTGGGATAGGGGCCAACGTCCTGACTTTC	CASSLTGIGANVLTF
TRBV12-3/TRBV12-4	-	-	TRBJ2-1	TGTGCCAGCAGTTTAGAAGACAGGGAGGTGGGGGGGAATGAGCAGTTCTTC	CASSLEDREVGGNEQFF
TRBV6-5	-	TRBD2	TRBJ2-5	TGTGCCAGCAGTTACTCCGGAAGCGGGGGAGAGACCCAGTACTTC	CASSYSGSGGETQYF